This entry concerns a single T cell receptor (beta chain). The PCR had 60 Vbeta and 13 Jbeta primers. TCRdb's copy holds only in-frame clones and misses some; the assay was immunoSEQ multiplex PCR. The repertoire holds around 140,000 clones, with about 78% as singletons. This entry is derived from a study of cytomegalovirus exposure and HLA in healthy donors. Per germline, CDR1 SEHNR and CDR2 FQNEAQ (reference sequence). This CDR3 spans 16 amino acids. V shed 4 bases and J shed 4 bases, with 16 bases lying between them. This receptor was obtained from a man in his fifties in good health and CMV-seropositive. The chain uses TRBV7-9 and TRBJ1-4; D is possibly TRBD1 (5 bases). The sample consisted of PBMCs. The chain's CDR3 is CASSSPSGGSNEKLFF. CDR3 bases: TGTGCCAGCAGCTCACCCTCCGGGGGGAGTAATGAAAAACTGTTTTTT.